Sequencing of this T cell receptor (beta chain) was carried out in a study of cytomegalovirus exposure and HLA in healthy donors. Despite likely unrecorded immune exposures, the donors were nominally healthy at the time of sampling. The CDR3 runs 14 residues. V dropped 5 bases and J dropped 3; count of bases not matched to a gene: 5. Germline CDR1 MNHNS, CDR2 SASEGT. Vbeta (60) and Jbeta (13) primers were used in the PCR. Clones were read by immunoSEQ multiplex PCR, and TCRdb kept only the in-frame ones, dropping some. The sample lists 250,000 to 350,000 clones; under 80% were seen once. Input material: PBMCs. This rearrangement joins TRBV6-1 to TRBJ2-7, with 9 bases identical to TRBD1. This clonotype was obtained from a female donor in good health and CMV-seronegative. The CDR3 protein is CASSPPTGGYEQYF. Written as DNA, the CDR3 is TGTGCCAGCAGTCCCCCGACAGGGGGCTACGAGCAGTACTTC.